This T cell receptor (beta chain) was found in a study of Tregs in tolerant kidney transplant recipients. On the study more broadly: Related graft donors supplied nonmyeloablative bone marrow transplants, and mixed chimerism was transient. Study results and caveats: The small number of patients limits these findings pending further validation.

This clone was counted only a few times. The target antigen is unknown. Generated by immunoSEQ multiplex PCR, the TCRdb table keeps only in-frame clones and is missing some. The data contain tens of thousands of clones, 93% of them seen just once; the ten biggest clones take up around 0.45%. Unstimulated regulatory T cells (CD4+CD25+CD127-), CD4+CD25- non-regulatory cells, CD4 and CD8 cells were FACS-sorted from thawed PBMCs. V lost 2 bases to trimming and J lost 0 bases, with 7 bases between them. Per germline, CDR1 LNHDA and CDR2 SQIVND (reference sequence). The CDR3 runs 14 residues. The TCR originated in a human donor who received a combined kidney and bone marrow transplant. The sequencing used CD4+ T cells from blood, collected before the transplant. V usage is TRBV19 and J usage is TRBJ1-1; D perhaps matches TRBD1 (6 bases). The CDR3 loop reads CASSIWGLNTEAFF. The CDR3 region has the DNA TGTGCCAGTAGTATATGGGGGCTGAACACTGAAGCTTTCTTT.